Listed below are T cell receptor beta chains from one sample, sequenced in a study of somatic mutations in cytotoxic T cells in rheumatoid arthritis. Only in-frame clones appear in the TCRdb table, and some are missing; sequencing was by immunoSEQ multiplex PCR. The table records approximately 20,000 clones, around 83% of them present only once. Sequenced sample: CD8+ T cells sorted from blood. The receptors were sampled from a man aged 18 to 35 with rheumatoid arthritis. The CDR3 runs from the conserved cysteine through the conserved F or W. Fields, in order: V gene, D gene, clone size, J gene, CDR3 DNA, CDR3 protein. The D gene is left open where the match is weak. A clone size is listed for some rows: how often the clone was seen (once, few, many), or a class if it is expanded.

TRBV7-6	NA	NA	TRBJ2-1	TGTGCCAGCAGCTTAAACCCCCCGGCAGGGTGGAGTGAGCAGTTCTTC	CASSLNPPAGWSEQFF
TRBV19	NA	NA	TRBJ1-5	TGTGCCAGTAGTTTTACCGGGAACCCTTATAGCAATCAGCCCCAGCATTTT	CASSFTGNPYSNQPQHF
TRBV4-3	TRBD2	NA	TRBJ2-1	TGCGCCAGCAGCCAAGAATCGGGGGGGTTCGTTGAGCAGTTCTTC	CASSQESGGFVEQFF
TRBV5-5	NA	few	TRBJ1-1	TGTGCCAGCACCGCAACAGGGAGTGGCACTGAAGCTTTCTTT	CASTATGSGTEAFF
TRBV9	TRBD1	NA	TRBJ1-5	TGTGCCAGCAGCCTACAGGGGGCTCAGCCCCAGCATTTT	CASSLQGAQPQHF
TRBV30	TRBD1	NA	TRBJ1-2	TGTGCCTGGACCTTGACAGGGAGAGCTAACTATGGCTACACCTTC	CAWTLTGRANYGYTF
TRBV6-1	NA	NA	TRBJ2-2	TGTGCCAGCAGTGAAATTCCTCAAGGGGCCGGGGAGCTGTTTTTT	CASSEIPQGAGELFF
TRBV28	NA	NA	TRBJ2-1	TGTGCCAGCAGTTTTAGCTCCTACAATGAGCAGTTCTTC	CASSFSSYNEQFF
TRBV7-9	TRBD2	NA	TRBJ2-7	TGTGCCAGCAGCCTAAGCGGGGGAGTCTCCTACGAGCAGTACTTC	CASSLSGGVSYEQYF
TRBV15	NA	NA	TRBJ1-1	TGTGCCACCAGCAGCCACACAGGGATGAACACTGAAGCTTTCTTT	CATSSHTGMNTEAFF
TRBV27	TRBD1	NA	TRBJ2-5	TGTGCCAGCACTGAGACAGGGGGCGTGGAGACCCAGTACTTC	CASTETGGVETQYF
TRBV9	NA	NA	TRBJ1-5	TGTGCCAGCAGCTTGCCGCTTGGGGGTAATTATAGCAATCAGCCCCAGCATTTT	CASSLPLGGNYSNQPQHF
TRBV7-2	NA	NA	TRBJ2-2	TGTGCCAGCAGCTTCACCGGGGAGCTGTTTTTT	CASSFTGELFF